Only a few counts were recorded for the clone carrying this T cell receptor (beta chain). Its antigen remains unidentified. The CDR3 sequence is 14 residues long. With 4 bases removed from V and 4 bases from J, the gap between germline ends came to 16 bases. CDR1 is GTSNPN and CDR2 is SVGIG in the germline V gene (reference sequence). The data were obtained in a study of beta chain features in type 1 diabetes. All of the isolated RNA was reverse transcribed, so expressed TCRB transcripts were sequenced. Using immunoSEQ multiplex PCR, the repertoire was profiled, and TCRdb retains in-frame clones only, with some absent. This sample has 230,000 or so clones; roughly 16% occur once, and the top ten carry 0.065% to 0.1%. The study, taken as a whole, reports: Among all four CD4+ subsets, Type 1 diabetes patients had TCRB CDR3s that were moderately but significantly shorter. Patients showed naive, central memory and Treg TCRB repertoires that appeared more similar than those of healthy donors.

Sequencing was performed on naive CD4+ T cells from blood. The chain joins TRBV30 to TRBJ1-2; D perhaps matches TRBD1 (5 bases). The source of this sequence is a man aged 25 to 45 with type 1 diabetes. The CDR3 protein is CAWKTTGRGYGYTF. CDR3 DNA sequence: TGTGCCTGGAAGACTACAGGACGAGGCTATGGCTACACCTTC.